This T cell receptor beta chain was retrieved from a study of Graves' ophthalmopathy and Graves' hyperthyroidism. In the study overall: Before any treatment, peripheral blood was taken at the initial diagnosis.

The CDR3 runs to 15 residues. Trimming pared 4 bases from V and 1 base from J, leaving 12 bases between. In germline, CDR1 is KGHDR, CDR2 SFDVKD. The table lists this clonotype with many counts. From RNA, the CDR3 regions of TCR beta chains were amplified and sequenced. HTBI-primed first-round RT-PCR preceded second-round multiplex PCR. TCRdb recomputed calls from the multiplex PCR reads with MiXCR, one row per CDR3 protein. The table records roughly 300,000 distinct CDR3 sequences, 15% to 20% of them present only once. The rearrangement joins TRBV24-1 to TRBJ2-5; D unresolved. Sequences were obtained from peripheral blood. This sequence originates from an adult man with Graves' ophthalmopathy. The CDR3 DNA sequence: TGTGCCACCAGTGAAATCAGCGTGGGCCAAGAGACCCAGTACTTC. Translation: CATSEISVGQETQYF.